This T cell receptor beta chain is drawn from a study of blood T cells in healthy people across ages. Regarding the study as a whole: Relative to aged donors, long-lived donors carried more naive CD4+ cells and displayed higher diversity.

Each of the donors had roughly 9.4 milliliters of peripheral blood drawn into EDTA-treated Vacutainer tubes. With 5 bases removed from V and 2 bases from J, the gap between germline ends came to 18 bases. Germline lookup yields CDR1 MNHEY and CDR2 SMNVEV (reference sequence). The CDR3 has 16 amino acids. This clonotype came up many times. As yet, its antigen is unknown. Primers used in a second PCR of roughly 6 to 12 cycles were a sample-barcoded 5' primer and a J-beta primer mix. TCRdb called the 5' RACE reads again in MiXCR, with one record for every CDR3 protein. The profile shows 750,000 to 1,000,000 distinct CDR3 sequences, 25% to 30% of them singletons. These data were also reused for a study on T cells of mothers and their children. As that study records: Detection yielded no persistent microchimeric T cell clones.

The chain links TRBV27 to TRBJ1-2, with a weak D call TRBD1 (5 bases). The sample was blood. The clonotype was recovered from a woman aged 40 to 50 in good health. The DNA for the CDR3 is TGTGCCAGCAGTCCCCTCGGAGGGGCCACCAACTATGGCTACACCTTC. This gives the protein CASSPLGGATNYGYTF.